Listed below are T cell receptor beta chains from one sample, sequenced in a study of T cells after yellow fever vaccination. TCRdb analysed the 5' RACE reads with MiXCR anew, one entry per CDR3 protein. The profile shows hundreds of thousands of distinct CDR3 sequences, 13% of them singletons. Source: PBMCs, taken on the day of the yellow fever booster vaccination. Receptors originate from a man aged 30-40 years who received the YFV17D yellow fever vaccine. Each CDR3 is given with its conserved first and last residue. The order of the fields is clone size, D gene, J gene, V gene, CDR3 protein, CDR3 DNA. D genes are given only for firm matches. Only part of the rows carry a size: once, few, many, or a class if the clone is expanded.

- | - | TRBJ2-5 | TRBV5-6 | CASSLWPEQETQYF | TGTGCCAGCAGCTTATGGCCCGAACAAGAGACCCAGTACTTC
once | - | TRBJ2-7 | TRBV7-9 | CASSLSLVIEQYF | TGTGCCAGCAGCTTATCCCTAGTCATCGAGCAGTACTTC
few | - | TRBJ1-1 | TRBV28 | CASGPPSAGFSEAFF | TGTGCCAGCGGCCCACCGTCAGCGGGGTTCTCTGAGGCTTTCTTT
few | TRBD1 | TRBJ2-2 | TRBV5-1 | CASKPRDRDTTGELFF | TGCGCCAGCAAACCCCGGGACAGGGATACAACCGGGGAGCTGTTTTTT
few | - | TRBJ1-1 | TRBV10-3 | CAISESLGAVTPRQLVF | TGTGCCATCAGTGAGTCGTTAGGCGCGGTCACGCCCCGGCAACTGGTCTTT
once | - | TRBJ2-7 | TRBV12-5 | CASGNNRGLPYEQYF | TGTGCTAGTGGTAACAACCGGGGCCTCCCCTACGAGCAGTACTTC
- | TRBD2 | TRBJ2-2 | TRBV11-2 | CASSRRWSGSPLSAELFF | TGTGCCAGCAGCCGCCGTTGGAGCGGGAGCCCCCTTAGTGCAGAGCTGTTTTTT
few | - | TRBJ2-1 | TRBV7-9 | CTLQGQSYNEQFF | TGTACCCTTCAGGGGCAATCCTACAATGAGCAGTTCTTC
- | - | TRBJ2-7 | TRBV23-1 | CASSQGLPAGTYEQYF | TGCGCCAGCAGTCAAGGGCTCCCCGCAGGGACCTACGAGCAGTACTTC
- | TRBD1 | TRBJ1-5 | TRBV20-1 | CSASPGGSSNQPQHF | TGCAGTGCTTCCCCAGGGGGGAGCAGCAATCAGCCCCAGCATTTT
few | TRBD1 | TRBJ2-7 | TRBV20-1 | CSAREPGQGNEQYF | TGCAGTGCTAGAGAACCGGGACAGGGGAACGAGCAGTACTTC
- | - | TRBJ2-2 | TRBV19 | CASGWDTGELFF | TGTGCCAGTGGATGGGACACCGGGGAGCTGTTTTTT
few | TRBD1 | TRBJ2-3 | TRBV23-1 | CASSQQDGQESTDTQYF | TGCGCCAGCAGTCAACAAGACGGACAGGAGAGCACAGATACGCAGTATTTT
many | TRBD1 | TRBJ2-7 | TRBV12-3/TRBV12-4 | CASSRQGNSYEQYF | TGTGCCAGCAGTCGACAGGGGAACTCCTACGAGCAGTACTTC
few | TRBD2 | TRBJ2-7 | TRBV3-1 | CASSLLAGDEQYF | TGTGCCAGCAGCCTATTGGCGGGAGACGAGCAGTACTTC
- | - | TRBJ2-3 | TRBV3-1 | CASSQRGSYTQYF | TGTGCCAGCAGCCAACGAGGGTCGTACACGCAGTATTTT
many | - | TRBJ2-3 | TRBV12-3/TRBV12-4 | CASSSTTSTDTQYF | TGTGCCAGCAGTTCGACTACTAGCACAGATACGCAGTATTTT
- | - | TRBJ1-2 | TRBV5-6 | CASSLQGGIGYTF | TGTGCCAGCAGCTTGCAGGGCGGGATTGGCTACACCTTC
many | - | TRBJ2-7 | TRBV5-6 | CASSFSAGTAYEQYF | TGTGCCAGCAGCTTCTCCGCGGGGACGGCCTACGAGCAGTACTTC
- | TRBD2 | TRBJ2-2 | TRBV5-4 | CASSLIAGGTGELFF | TGTGCCAGCAGCTTGATAGCGGGAGGCACCGGGGAGCTGTTTTTT
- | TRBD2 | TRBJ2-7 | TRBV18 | CASSPPNRDYSYEQYF | TGTGCCAGCTCACCACCTAACCGGGACTACTCCTACGAGCAGTACTTC
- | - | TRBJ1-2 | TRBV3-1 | CASSQELRGKNYGYTF | TGTGCCAGCAGCCAAGAGCTCAGGGGCAAGAACTATGGCTACACCTTC
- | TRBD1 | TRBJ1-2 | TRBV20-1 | CSARTGNANYGYTF | TGCAGTGCAAGGACAGGGAACGCTAACTATGGCTACACCTTC
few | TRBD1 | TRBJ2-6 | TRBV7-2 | CASSLSTGAGANVLTF | TGTGCCAGCAGCTTATCAACAGGGGCTGGGGCCAACGTCCTGACTTTC
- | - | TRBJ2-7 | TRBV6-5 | CASSSTHVVREQYF | TGTGCCAGCAGTTCCACTCATGTGGTAAGAGAGCAGTACTTC
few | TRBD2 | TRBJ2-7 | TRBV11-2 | CASSPRTSGAGLSYEQYF | TGTGCCAGCAGCCCACGGACTAGCGGGGCGGGCCTCTCCTACGAGCAGTACTTC
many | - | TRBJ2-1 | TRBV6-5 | CASSPPLGEQFF | TGTGCCAGCAGTCCCCCCCTAGGGGAGCAGTTCTTC